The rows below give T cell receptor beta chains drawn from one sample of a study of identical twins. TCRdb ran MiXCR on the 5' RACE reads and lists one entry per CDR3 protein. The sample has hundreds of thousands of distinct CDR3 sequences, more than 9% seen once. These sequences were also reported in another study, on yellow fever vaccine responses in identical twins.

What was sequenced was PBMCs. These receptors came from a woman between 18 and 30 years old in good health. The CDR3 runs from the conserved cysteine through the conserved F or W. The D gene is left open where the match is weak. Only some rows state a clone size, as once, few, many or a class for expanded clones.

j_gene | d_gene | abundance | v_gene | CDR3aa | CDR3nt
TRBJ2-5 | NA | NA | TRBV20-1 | CSARDIGLYQETQYF | TGCAGTGCTAGAGATATAGGATTGTACCAAGAGACCCAGTACTTC
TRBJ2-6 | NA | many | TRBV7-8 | CASSLPGLDFSGANVLTF | TGTGCCAGCAGCCTTCCGGGACTGGATTTTTCTGGGGCCAACGTCCTGACTTTC
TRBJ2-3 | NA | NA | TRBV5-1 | CASKHNSLTDTQYF | TGCGCCAGCAAGCATAACAGCCTCACAGATACGCAGTATTTT
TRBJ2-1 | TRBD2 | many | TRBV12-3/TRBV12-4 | CASSLVQREGNEQFF | TGTGCCAGCAGTTTAGTCCAGCGGGAGGGGAATGAGCAGTTCTTC
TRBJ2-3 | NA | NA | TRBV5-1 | CARSTEAIWTDTQYF | TGCGCCAGGTCCACTGAGGCGATTTGGACAGATACGCAGTATTTT
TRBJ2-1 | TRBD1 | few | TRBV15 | CATSGGRWTGEGNEQFF | TGTGCCACCAGCGGGGGAAGATGGACAGGGGAGGGAAATGAGCAGTTCTTC
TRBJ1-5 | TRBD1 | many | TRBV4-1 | CASSQTGGGINQPQHF | TGCGCCAGCAGCCAGACAGGGGGAGGGATCAATCAGCCCCAGCATTTT
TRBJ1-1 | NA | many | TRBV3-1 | CASSPAGLTEAFF | TGTGCCAGCAGCCCGGCGGGTCTCACTGAAGCTTTCTTT
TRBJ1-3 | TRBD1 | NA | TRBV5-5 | CASSLVGTGDGNTIYF | TGTGCCAGCAGCTTGGTAGGGACAGGGGACGGAAACACCATATATTTT
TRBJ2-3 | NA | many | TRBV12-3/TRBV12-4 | CASTGAVRESTDTQYF | TGTGCCAGCACGGGCGCAGTCCGCGAAAGCACAGATACGCAGTATTTT
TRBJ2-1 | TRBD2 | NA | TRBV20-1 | CSASSGTSGGTSYNEQFF | TGCAGTGCTAGTTCCGGGACTAGCGGGGGTACCTCCTACAATGAGCAGTTCTTC
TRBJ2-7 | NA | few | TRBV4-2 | CASSQEGGWQGRYEQYF | TGTGCCAGCAGCCAAGAAGGCGGGTGGCAGGGAAGATACGAGCAGTACTTC
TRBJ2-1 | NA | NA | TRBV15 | CATSRHNNEQFF | TGTGCCACCAGCAGACACAACAATGAGCAGTTCTTC
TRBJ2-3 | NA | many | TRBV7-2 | CASSPGGYAQYF | TGTGCCAGCAGCCCCGGTGGATACGCGCAGTATTTT
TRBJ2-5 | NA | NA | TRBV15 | CATSRDPVGVVGETQYF | TGTGCCACCAGCAGAGATCCGGTAGGGGTGGTCGGAGAGACCCAGTACTTC
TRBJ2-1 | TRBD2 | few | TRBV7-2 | CASSELAGGPYNEQFF | TGTGCCAGCAGCGAACTAGCGGGGGGCCCATACAATGAGCAGTTCTTC
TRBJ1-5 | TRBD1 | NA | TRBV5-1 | CASSLVPGQGMGQPQHF | TGCGCCAGCAGCTTAGTTCCGGGACAGGGGATGGGGCAGCCCCAGCATTTT
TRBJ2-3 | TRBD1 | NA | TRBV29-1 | CSVDPGTGRVVSSTDTQYF | TGCAGCGTTGACCCCGGGACAGGGCGGGTGGTGTCGTCCACAGATACGCAGTATTTT
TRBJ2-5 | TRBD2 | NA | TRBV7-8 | CASRPSGGATGETQYF | TGTGCCAGCAGACCAAGCGGGGGGGCCACTGGAGAGACCCAGTACTTC
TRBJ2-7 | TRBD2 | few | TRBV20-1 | CSATSGTSYEQYF | TGCAGTGCTACTAGCGGGACCTCCTACGAGCAGTACTTC
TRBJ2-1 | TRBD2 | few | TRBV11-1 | CASSLGAGGAYNEQFF | TGTGCCAGCAGCTTAGGGGCGGGGGGGGCTTACAATGAGCAGTTCTTC
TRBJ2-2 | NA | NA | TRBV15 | CATSRAGGGNGFTGELFF | TGTGCCACCAGCAGAGCCGGGGGCGGGAATGGGTTCACCGGGGAGCTGTTTTTT
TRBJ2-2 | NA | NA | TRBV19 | CASSMTPLENTGELFF | TGTGCCAGTAGTATGACCCCACTCGAGAACACCGGGGAGCTGTTTTTT
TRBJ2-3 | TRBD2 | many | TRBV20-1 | CSARGTSWADTQYF | TGCAGTGCTAGGGGGACTAGCTGGGCAGATACGCAGTATTTT
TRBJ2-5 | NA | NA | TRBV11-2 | CASSLFGGIETQYF | TGTGCCAGCAGCTTATTCGGGGGAATAGAGACCCAGTACTTC
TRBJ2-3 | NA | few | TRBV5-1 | CASSEPGDTQYF | TGCGCCAGCAGCGAGCCCGGTGATACGCAGTATTTT
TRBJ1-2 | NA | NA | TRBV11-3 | CASSHGRTDYNGYTF | TGTGCCAGCAGCCATGGGAGGACAGACTACAATGGCTACACCTTC
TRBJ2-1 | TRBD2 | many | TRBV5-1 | CASGERPGGANNEQFF | TGCGCCAGCGGGGAACGACCCGGGGGGGCTAACAATGAGCAGTTCTTC
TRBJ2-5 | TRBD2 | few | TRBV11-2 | CASSLVVSSGSFSQETQYF | TGTGCCAGCAGCTTAGTGGTTTCTAGCGGGAGCTTCTCGCAAGAGACCCAGTACTTC
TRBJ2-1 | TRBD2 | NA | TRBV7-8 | CASSPKRGANNEQFF | TGTGCCAGCAGCCCTAAGCGGGGGGCAAACAATGAGCAGTTCTTC
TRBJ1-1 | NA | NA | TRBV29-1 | CSVSGQINTEAFF | TGCAGCGTGTCAGGGCAAATTAACACTGAAGCTTTCTTT
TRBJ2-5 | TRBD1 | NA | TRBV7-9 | CASNRQGWEQETQYF | TGTGCCAGCAACCGACAGGGGTGGGAACAAGAGACCCAGTACTTC
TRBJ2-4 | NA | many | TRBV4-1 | CASSQDTAKNIQYF | TGCGCCAGCAGCCAAGACACGGCCAAAAACATTCAGTACTTC
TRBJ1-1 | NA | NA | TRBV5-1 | CASSFGQGQENTEAFF | TGCGCCAGCAGCTTCGGCCAGGGTCAGGAGAACACTGAAGCTTTCTTT
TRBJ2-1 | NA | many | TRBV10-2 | CASHLGATSNEQFF | TGCGCCAGCCACCTCGGGGCGACCAGCAATGAGCAGTTCTTC
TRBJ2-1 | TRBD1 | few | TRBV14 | CASSQTAGTGHNNEQFF | TGTGCCAGCAGCCAAACCGCCGGGACAGGCCATAACAATGAGCAGTTCTTC
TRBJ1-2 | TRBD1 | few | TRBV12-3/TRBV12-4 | CASSYRGRGLDGYTF | TGTGCCAGCAGTTATCGAGGCAGGGGGCTTGATGGCTACACCTTC
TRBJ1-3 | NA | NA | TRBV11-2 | CASGRSGATGNTIYF | TGTGCCAGCGGGCGGTCGGGGGCTACTGGAAACACCATATATTTT
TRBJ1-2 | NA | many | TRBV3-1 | CASSQETAYGYTF | TGTGCCAGCAGCCAAGAGACAGCCTATGGCTACACCTTC
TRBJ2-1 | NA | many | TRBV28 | CASSLRDRWEFF | TGTGCCAGCAGTCTACGGGATCGGTGGGAGTTCTTC
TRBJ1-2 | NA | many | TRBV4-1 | CASSQDARGTYGYTF | TGCGCCAGCAGCCAAGATGCGCGGGGGACCTATGGCTACACCTTC
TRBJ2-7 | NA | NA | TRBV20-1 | CSARASLNTYEQYF | TGCAGTGCTAGGGCTAGCCTGAACACCTACGAGCAGTACTTC
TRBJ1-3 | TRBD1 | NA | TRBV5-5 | CASSFSGTAPSGNTIYF | TGTGCCAGCAGCTTTTCCGGGACAGCTCCTTCTGGAAACACCATATATTTT
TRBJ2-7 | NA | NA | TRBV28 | CASNLGGLYEQYF | TGTGCCAGCAACTTAGGGGGTCTATACGAGCAGTACTTC
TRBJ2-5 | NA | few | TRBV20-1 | CSASRGSRETQYF | TGCAGTGCTAGTAGGGGATCGAGGGAGACCCAGTACTTC
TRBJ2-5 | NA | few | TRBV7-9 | CASSKPDSIRYF | TGTGCCAGCAGCAAGCCGGACAGCATAAGGTACTTC
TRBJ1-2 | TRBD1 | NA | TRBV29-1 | CSAVTGMDGYTF | TGCAGCGCCGTGACAGGGATGGATGGCTACACCTTC
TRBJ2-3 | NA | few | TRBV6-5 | CASSYSGGVWDTQYF | TGTGCCAGCAGTTACTCGGGCGGGGTATGGGATACGCAGTATTTT
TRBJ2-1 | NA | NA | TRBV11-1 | CASSFSGGFTEVTYNEQFF | TGTGCCAGCAGCTTTAGTGGGGGCTTCACGGAGGTGACCTACAATGAGCAGTTCTTC
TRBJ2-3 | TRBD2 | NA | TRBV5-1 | CASTPGLAGGFTDTQYF | TGCGCCAGCACACCGGGACTAGCGGGGGGGTTCACAGATACGCAGTATTTT
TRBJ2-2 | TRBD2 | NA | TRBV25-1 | CASSLSGLAGLTGELFF | TGTGCCAGCAGTCTTTCCGGACTAGCGGGACTCACCGGGGAGCTGTTTTTT
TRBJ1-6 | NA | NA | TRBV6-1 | CASSRTGFSPLHF | TGTGCCAGCAGTCGCACGGGTTTTTCACCCCTCCACTTT
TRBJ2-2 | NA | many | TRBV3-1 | CASSHDTLGQMNTGELFF | TGTGCCAGCAGCCATGATACTTTAGGACAGATGAACACCGGGGAGCTGTTTTTT
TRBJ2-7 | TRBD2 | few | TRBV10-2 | CASSSGGSSGRAIYEQYF | TGCGCCAGCAGTAGTGGGGGATCTAGCGGGAGGGCCATTTATGAGCAGTACTTC
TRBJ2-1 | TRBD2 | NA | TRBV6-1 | CASRPTSGRSSYNEQFF | TGTGCCAGCAGGCCGACTAGCGGGCGGAGCTCCTACAATGAGCAGTTCTTC
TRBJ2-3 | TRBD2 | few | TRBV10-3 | CAIRGLAGEADTQYF | TGTGCCATCAGAGGGCTAGCGGGAGAGGCAGATACGCAGTATTTT
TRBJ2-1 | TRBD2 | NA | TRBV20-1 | CSATHGTSGSRSYNEQFF | TGCAGTGCTACCCACGGGACTAGCGGGAGTCGGTCCTACAATGAGCAGTTCTTC
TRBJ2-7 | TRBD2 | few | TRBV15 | CATSREASGLYEQYF | TGTGCCACCAGCAGAGAAGCTAGCGGTCTCTACGAGCAGTACTTC
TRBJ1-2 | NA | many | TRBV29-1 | CSVPRLYGYTF | TGCAGCGTTCCCCGACTCTATGGCTACACCTTC